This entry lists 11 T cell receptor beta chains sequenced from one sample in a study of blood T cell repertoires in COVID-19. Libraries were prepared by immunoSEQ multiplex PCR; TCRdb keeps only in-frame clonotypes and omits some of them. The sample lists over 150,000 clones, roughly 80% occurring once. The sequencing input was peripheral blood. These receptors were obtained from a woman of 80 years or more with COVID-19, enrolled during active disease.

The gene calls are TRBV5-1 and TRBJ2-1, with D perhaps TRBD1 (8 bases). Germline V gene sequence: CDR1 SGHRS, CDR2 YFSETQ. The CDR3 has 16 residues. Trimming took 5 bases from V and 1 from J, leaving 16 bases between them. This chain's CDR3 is CASRDTGGGSYNEQFF. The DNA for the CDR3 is TGCGCCAGCAGAGATACAGGGGGGGGATCCTACAATGAGCAGTTCTTC. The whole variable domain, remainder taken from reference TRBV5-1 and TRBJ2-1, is KAGVTQTPRYLIKTRGQQVTLSCSPISGHRSVSWYQQTPGQGLQFLFEYFSETQRNKGNFPGRFSGRQFSNSRSEMNVSTLELGDSALYLCASRDTGGGSYNEQFFGPGTRLTVL.

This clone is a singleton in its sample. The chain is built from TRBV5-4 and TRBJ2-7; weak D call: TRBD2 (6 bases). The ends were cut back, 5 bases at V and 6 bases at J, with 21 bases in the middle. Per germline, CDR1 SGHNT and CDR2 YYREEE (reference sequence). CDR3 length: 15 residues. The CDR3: CASSLGTGGFLEQYF. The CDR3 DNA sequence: TGTGCCAGCAGTCTGGGGACTGGTGGATTCCTCGAGCAGTACTTC.

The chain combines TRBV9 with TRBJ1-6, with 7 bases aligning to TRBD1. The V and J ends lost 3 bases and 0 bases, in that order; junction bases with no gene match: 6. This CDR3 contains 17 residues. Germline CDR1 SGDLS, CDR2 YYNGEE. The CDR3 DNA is TGTGCCAGCAGCGCCACACAGGGGAGCTCCTATAATTCACCCCTCCACTTT. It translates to CASSATQGSSYNSPLHF. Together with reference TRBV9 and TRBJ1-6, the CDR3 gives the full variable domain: DSGVTQTPKHLITATGQRVTLRCSPRSGDLSVYWYQQSLDQGLQFLIQYYNGEERAKGNILERFSAQQFPDLHSELNLSSLELGDSALYFCASSATQGSSYNSPLHFGNGTRLTVT.

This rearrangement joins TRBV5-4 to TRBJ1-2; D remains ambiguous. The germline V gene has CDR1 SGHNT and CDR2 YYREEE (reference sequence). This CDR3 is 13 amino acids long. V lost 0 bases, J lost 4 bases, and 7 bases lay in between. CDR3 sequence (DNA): TGTGCCAGCAGCTTGGTGCAGTCCTATGGCTACACCTTC. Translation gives CASSLVQSYGYTF.

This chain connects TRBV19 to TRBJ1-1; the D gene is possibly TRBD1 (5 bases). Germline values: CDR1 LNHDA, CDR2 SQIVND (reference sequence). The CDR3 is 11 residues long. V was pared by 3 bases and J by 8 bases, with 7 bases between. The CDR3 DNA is TGTGCCAGTAGTATCGACAGAGAAGCTTTCTTT. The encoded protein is CASSIDREAFF.

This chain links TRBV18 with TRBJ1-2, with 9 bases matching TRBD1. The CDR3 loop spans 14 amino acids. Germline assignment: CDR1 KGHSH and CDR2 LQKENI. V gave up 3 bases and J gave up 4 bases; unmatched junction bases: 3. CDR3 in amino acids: CASSPGTGIYGYTF. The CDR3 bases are TGTGCCAGCTCACCCGGGACAGGGATCTATGGCTACACCTTC.

The CDR3 region is CASSLESRGRYQPQHF. CDR3 nucleotide sequence: TGTGCCAGCAGCCTAGAGTCGCGGGGTAGGTATCAGCCCCAGCATTTT. The chain uses TRBV7-3 and TRBJ1-5; no clear D. V was cut by 5 bases and J by 5 bases, with 19 bases left in between. Germline V CDR1 and CDR2: SGHTA, FQGTGA. The length of the CDR3 is 16 residues.

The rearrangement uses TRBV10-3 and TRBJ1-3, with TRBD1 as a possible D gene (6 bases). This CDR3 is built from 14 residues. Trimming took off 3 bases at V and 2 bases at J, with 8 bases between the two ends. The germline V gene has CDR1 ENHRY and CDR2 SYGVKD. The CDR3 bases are TGTGCCATCAGTGAAGGGACACCTGGAAACACCATATATTTT. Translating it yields CAISEGTPGNTIYF.

CDR3 sequence: CASRPRGNTGELFF. CDR3 sequence (DNA): TGTGCCAGCCGCCCTAGGGGGAACACCGGGGAGCTGTTTTTT. The chain combines TRBV3-1 (or the pseudogene TRBV3-2) with TRBJ2-2, with TRBD1 as a possible D gene (5 bases). CDR1 LGHDT and CDR2 YNNKEL come from the germline V gene (reference sequence). The V end was cut by 8 bases, the J end by 1 base, with 11 bases between. The CDR3 length is 14 residues.

CDR3 sequence reads: CASSLPGTGTHVEGYTF. In DNA form, the CDR3 reads TGTGCCAGCTCACTCCCCGGGACAGGGACTCATGTGGAGGGCTACACCTTC. The gene calls are TRBV18 and TRBJ1-2; TRBD1 aligns across 9 bases. The J segment lost 8 bases and the V segment lost 4 bases, leaving 17 bases of the junction unmatched. Per germline, CDR1 KGHSH and CDR2 LQKENI. This CDR3 contains 17 residues. Drawing the rest from reference TRBV18 and TRBJ1-2, the complete variable domain is NAGVMQNPRHLVRRRGQEARLRCSPMKGHSHVYWYRQLPEEGLKFMVYLQKENIIDESGMPKERFSAEFPKEGPSILRIQQVVRGDSAAYFCASSLPGTGTHVEGYTFGSGTRLTVV.

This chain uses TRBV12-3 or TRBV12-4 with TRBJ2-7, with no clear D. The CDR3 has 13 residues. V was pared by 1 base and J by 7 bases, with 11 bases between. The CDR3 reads CASSLDVVREQYF. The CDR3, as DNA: TGTGCCAGCAGTTTAGATGTGGTGAGGGAGCAGTACTTC.